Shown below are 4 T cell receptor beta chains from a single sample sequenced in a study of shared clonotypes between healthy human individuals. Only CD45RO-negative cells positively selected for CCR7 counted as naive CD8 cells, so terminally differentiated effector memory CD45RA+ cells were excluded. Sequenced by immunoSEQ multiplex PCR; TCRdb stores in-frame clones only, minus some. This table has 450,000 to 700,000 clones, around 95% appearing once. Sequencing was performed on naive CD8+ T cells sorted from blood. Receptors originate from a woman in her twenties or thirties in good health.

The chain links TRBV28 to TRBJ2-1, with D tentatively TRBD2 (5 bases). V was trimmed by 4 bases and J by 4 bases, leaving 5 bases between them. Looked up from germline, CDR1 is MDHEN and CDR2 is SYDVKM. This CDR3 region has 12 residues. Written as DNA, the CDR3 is TGTGCCAGCAGTTGGACTTACAATGAGCAGTTCTTC. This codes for CASSWTYNEQFF.

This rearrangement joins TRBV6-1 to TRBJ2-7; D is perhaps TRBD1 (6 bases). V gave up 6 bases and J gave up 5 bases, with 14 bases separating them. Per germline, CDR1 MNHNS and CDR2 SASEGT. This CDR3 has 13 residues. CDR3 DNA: TGTGCCAGCAGCGTACAGGGTGGAGACGAGCAGTACTTC. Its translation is CASSVQGGDEQYF.

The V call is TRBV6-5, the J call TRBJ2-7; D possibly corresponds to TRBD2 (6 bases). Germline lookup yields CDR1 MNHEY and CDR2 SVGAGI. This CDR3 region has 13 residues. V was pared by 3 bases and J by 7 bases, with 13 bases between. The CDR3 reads CASSYYWSGEQYF. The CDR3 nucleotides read TGTGCCAGCAGTTATTATTGGAGCGGGGAGCAGTACTTC.

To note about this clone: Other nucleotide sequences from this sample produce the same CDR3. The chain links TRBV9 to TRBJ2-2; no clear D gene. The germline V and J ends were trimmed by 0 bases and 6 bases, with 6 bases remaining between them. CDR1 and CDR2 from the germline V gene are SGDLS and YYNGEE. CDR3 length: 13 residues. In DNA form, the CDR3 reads TGTGCCAGCAGCGTAGAAGGTGCCGGGGAGCTGTTTTTT. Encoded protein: CASSVEGAGELFF. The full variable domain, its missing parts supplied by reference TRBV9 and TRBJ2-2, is DSGVTQTPKHLITATGQRVTLRCSPRSGDLSVYWYQQSLDQGLQFLIQYYNGEERAKGNILERFSAQQFPDLHSELNLSSLELGDSALYFCASSVEGAGELFFGEGSRLTVL.